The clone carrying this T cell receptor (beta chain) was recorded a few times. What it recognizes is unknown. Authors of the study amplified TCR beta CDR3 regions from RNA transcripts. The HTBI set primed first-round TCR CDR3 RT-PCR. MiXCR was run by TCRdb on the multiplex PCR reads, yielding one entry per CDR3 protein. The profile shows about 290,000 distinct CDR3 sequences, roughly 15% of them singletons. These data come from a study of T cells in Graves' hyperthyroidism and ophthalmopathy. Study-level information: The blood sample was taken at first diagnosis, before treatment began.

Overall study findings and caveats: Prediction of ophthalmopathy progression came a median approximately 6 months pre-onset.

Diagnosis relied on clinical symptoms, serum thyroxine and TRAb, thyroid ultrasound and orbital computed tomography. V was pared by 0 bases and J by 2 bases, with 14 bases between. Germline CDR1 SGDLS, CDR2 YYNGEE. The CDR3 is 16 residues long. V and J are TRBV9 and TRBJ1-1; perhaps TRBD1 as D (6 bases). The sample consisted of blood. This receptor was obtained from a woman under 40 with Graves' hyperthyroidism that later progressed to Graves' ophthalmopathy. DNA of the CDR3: TGTGCCAGCAGCGTAGATGGGGGGCCTCTCAACACTGAAGCTTTCTTT. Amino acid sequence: CASSVDGGPLNTEAFF.